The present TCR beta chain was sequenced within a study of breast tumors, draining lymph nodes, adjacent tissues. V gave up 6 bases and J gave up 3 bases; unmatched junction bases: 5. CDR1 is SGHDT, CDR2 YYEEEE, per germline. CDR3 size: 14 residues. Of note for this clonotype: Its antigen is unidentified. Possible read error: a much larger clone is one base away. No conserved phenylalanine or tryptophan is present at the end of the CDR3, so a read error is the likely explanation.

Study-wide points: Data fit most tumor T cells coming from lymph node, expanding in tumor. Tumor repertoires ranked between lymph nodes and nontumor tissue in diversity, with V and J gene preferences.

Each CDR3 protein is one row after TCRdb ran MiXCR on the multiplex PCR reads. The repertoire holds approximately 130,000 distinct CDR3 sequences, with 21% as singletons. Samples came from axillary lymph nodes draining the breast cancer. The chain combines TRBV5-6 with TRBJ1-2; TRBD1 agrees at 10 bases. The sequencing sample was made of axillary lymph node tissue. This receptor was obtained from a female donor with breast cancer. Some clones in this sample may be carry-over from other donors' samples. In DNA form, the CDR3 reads TGTGCCAGCAACCCAGGACAGGGGGACTATGGCTACACCCTC. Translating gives CASNPGQGDYGYTL.